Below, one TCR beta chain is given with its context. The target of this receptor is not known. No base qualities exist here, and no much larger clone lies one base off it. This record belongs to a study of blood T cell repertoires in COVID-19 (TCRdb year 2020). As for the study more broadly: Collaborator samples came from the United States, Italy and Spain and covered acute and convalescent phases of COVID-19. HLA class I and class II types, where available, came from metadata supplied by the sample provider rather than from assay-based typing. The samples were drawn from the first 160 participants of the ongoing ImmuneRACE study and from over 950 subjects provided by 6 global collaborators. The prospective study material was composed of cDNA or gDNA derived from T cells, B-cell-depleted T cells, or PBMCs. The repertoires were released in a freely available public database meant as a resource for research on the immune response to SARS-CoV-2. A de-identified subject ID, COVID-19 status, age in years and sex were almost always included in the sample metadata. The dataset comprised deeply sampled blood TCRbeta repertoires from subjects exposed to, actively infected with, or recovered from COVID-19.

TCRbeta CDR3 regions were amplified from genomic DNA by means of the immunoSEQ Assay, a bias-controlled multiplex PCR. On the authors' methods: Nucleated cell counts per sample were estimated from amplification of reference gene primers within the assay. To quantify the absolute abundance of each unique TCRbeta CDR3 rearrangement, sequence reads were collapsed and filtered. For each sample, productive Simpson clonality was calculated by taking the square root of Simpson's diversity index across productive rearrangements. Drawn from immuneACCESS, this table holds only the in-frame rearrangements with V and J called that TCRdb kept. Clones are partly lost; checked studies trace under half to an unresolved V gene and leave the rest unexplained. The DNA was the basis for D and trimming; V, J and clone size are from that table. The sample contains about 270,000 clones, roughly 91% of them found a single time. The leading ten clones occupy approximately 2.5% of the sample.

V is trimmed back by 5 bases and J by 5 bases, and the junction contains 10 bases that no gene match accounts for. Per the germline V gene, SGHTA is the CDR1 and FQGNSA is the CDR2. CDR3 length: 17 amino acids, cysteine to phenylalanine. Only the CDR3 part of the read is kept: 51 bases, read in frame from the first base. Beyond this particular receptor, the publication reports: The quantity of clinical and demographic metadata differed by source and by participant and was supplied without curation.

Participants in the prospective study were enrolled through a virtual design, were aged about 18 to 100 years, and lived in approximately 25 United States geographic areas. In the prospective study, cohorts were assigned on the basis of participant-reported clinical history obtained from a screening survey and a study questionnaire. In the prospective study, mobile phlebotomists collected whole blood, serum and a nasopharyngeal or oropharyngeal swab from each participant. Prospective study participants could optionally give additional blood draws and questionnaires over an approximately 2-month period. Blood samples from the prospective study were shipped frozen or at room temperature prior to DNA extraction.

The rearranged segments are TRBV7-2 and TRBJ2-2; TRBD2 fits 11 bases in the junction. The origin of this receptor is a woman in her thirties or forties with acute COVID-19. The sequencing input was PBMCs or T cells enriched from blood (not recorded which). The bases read TGTGCCAGCAGCCAAGTCCTAGCGGGAGGTCGTACCGGGGAGCTGTTTTTT. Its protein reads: CASSQVLAGGRTGELFF.